The present entry profiles one T cell receptor (beta chain) with its context. Its specificity is not known. It is unclear where the CDR3 begins or ends on the DNA, so no DNA is shown, and the CDR3 is as TCRdb lists it. This record comes from a study of blood T cells in healthy people across ages. Points from the study as a whole: Measured against age, TCR beta diversity per million T cells decreased in a roughly linear manner.

Peripheral blood, about 9.8 milliliters per donor, was collected. Per sample, at least 6 micrograms of total RNA were extracted. A second PCR, run for about 7 to 11 cycles, used a sample-barcoded 5' primer plus a J-beta primer mix. Tagging of each cDNA molecule was performed by a template-switch adaptor with 12 random nucleotides. TCRdb processed the 5' RACE reads anew with MiXCR; each CDR3 protein has one entry. Among over 1,200,000 distinct CDR3 sequences, around 55% were seen once, and the ten largest hold 6.5% to 8.5%. Looked up from germline, CDR1 is MDHEN and CDR2 is SYDVKM. The CDR3 length equals 15 residues, ends included.

The rearrangement joins TRBV28 to TRBJ2-7; the table's D call, TRBD2, was not checked against the DNA. The sequence came from a man aged 18 to 29 in good health. What was sequenced was blood. The CDR3 spells CASSFGGGSAYEKYF.